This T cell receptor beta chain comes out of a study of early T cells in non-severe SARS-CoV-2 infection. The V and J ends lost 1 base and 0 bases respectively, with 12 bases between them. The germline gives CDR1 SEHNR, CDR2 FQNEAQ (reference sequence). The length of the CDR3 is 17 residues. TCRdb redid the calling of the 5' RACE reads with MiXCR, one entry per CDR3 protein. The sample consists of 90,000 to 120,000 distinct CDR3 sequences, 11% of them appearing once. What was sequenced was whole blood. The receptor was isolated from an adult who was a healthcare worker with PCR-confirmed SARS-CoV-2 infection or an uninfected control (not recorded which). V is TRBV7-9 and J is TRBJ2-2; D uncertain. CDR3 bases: TGTGCCAGCAGCTTAGATCGCCTGCGCGCGAACACCGGGGAGCTGTTTTTT. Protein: CASSLDRLRANTGELFF.